A single sample gave rise to the 20 T cell receptor beta chains below, sequenced in a study of cytomegalovirus exposure and HLA in healthy donors (dated 2017 in TCRdb). Libraries were built with the immunoSEQ multiplex PCR assay. For the multiplex PCR, a mixture combining 60 forward primers for TCR Vbeta segments and 13 reverse primers for TCR Jbeta segments was used. TCRdb holds this immuneACCESS table with in-frame rearrangements only. Some clones are missing; in checked studies, unresolved V genes explain under half, and the rest has no known cause. The sample table shows approximately 80,000 clones, and 78% are seen once. The top ten clones comprise 2% to 3% of the sample. The specimen sequenced was PBMCs. Receptors originate from a male donor in good health and CMV-seropositive.

The genes are TRBV19 and TRBJ1-5, with TRBD1 matching over 10 bases. The CDR3 spans 15 residues. The V and J ends lost 7 bases and 1 base, in that order; junction bases with no gene match: 4. Germline CDR1 is LNHDA and CDR2 is SQIVND (reference sequence). CDR3 DNA: TGTGCCAGTACCCTGGGACAGGGGAGCAATCAGCCCCAGCATTTT. It is translated as CASTLGQGSNQPQHF.

The chain has TRBV25-1 and TRBJ2-3, with TRBD1 matching 7 bases. Germline V CDR1 and CDR2: MGHDK, SYGVNS. V shed 4 bases, J shed 1 base, and the junction held 8 bases outside the gene matches. The CDR3 sequence is 16 residues long. The CDR3 bases are TGTGCCAGCAGTGGCCACAGGGGAGAGGGCACAGATACGCAGTATTTT. Protein sequence: CASSGHRGEGTDTQYF.

The V and J genes are TRBV10-1 and TRBJ2-7; D is perhaps TRBD1 (5 bases). The CDR3 covers 16 residues. Germline CDR1 WNHNN, CDR2 SYGVQD (reference sequence). Trimming took 0 bases from V and 3 from J, leaving 15 bases between them. The DNA of the CDR3 is TGCGCCAGCAGTGAGTCTCCAGGGTTGAGAGACTACGAGCAGTACTTC. This translates into CASSESPGLRDYEQYF.

The chain couples TRBV18 to TRBJ1-5, with TRBD1 matching over 11 bases. The germline CDR1 and CDR2 sequences are KGHSH and LQKENI. Trimming took 4 bases from V and 4 from J; bases not matched to a gene: 3. This CDR3 is 15 amino acids long. The CDR3 region is CASSQDRGRNQPQHF. The DNA for the CDR3 is TGTGCCAGCTCACAGGACAGGGGGCGAAATCAGCCCCAGCATTTT.

V and J are TRBV5-1 and TRBJ2-5; the match to TRBD1 covers 7 bases. The germline gives CDR1 SGHRS, CDR2 YFSETQ. The CDR3 contains 16 residues. V dropped 3 bases and J dropped 5; count of bases not matched to a gene: 13. CDR3 DNA: TGCGCCAGCAGCTCAGGACCGACAGGGAAAGGGGAGACCCAGTACTTC. This gives the protein CASSSGPTGKGETQYF.

The J gene is TRBJ2-5, the V gene TRBV7-7, with a possible D match to TRBD1 (6 bases). The CDR3 sequence is 14 residues long. V shed 7 bases and J shed 4 bases, with 16 bases lying between them. Germline V gene sequence: CDR1 SSHAT, CDR2 FNYEAQ (reference sequence). As DNA, the CDR3 is TGTGCCAGCACCGAAACCCCCAGGGGAGAGACCCAGTACTTC. It specifies CASTETPRGETQYF.

V and J are TRBV9 and TRBJ2-5; TRBD2 matches at 8 bases. Germline trimming cut 0 bases from V and 5 bases from J; bases unmatched to any gene: 0. The CDR3 covers 13 residues. Germline CDR1 and CDR2: SGDLS and YYNGEE. The CDR3 loop is CASSVAGGETQYF. The CDR3 DNA follows: TGTGCCAGCAGCGTAGCGGGAGGGGAGACCCAGTACTTC.

The rearrangement uses TRBV21-1 and TRBJ2-5; the tabulated D call, TRBD2, remains unverified against the DNA. TRBV21-1 is given as a pseudogene. The CDR3 is made up of 17 amino acids. CDR3: CASSKKIREGVQETQYF. The CDR3 DNA reads as TGTGCCAGCAGCAAAAAAATACGGGAGGGGGTTCAAGAGACCCAGTACTTC.

The rearrangement links TRBV25-1 to TRBJ2-3, with TRBD1 as a possible D gene (5 bases). CDR1 is MGHDK, CDR2 SYGVNS, per germline. Trimming removed 3 bases from V and 4 bases from J, with 17 bases in between. The CDR3 spans 16 residues. The CDR3 sequence: CASSEVGARAADTQYF. In DNA, the CDR3 is TGTGCCAGCAGTGAGGTAGGGGCTCGGGCCGCAGATACGCAGTATTTT.

The J gene is TRBJ2-7, the V gene TRBV27; the match to TRBD2 covers 10 bases. The CDR3 has 13 amino acids. The germline V gene encodes CDR1 MNHEY and CDR2 SMNVEV (reference sequence). Unmatched junction bases numbered 2, after V lost 6 bases and J lost 3 bases. CDR3 DNA sequence: TGTGCCAGCAGGTCTAGCGGGAGCTACGAGCAGTACTTC. Its translation is CASRSSGSYEQYF.

The gene calls are TRBV28 and TRBJ2-3, with TRBD1 matching 10 bases. The germline gives CDR1 MDHEN, CDR2 SYDVKM. J gave up 4 bases and V 7 bases, and 8 bases lay outside the gene matches. This CDR3 spans 15 amino acids. The CDR3 loop is CASTRGGQGSDTQYF. The CDR3, as DNA: TGTGCCAGCACTCGTGGGGGACAGGGGTCAGATACGCAGTATTTT.

The V call is TRBV5-1, the J call TRBJ2-3; TRBD2 matches 8 bases. The germline CDR1 and CDR2 sequences are SGHRS and YFSETQ. The junction had 4 bases not matched to a gene; V was cut back by 0 bases and J by 1 base. CDR3 length equals 16 residues. For the CDR3, the DNA is TGCGCCAGCAGCTTGGTAGCCGGGAGGGGCACAGATACGCAGTATTTT. This encodes CASSLVAGRGTDTQYF.

V and J are TRBV7-9 and TRBJ1-1; TRBD1 agrees at 7 bases. V gave up 5 bases and J gave up 0 bases; unmatched junction bases: 12. The CDR3 runs to 17 residues. The germline gives CDR1 SEHNR, CDR2 FQNEAQ (reference sequence). The CDR3 coding sequence is TGTGCCAGCAGCCACGACAGGGCGAAGGGTGTGAACACTGAAGCTTTCTTT. Translation: CASSHDRAKGVNTEAFF.

V and J are TRBV9 and TRBJ2-1; 9 bases match TRBD2. The junction had 11 bases not matched to a gene; V was cut back by 1 base and J by 9 bases. Looked up from germline, CDR1 is SGDLS and CDR2 is YYNGEE. This CDR3 is 16 amino acids long. In nucleotides, the CDR3 is TGTGCCAGCAGCGTAAGTGCAGGGACTAGCTTCGCTGAGCAGTTCTTC. As protein: CASSVSAGTSFAEQFF.

The chain links TRBV10-3 to TRBJ2-1, with 13 bases fitting TRBD2. Losses at the gene ends were 6 bases for V and 7 bases for J; bases not matched to a gene: 21. The V gene's germline CDR1 is ENHRY and CDR2 SYGVKD. This CDR3 has 20 residues. CDR3 amino acids: CAIRRTSGGLGLGKENEQFF. Written as DNA, the CDR3 is TGTGCCATCAGGAGGACTAGCGGGGGACTCGGACTCGGAAAAGAGAATGAGCAGTTCTTC.

This clone has more than one count but fewer than ten. The chain couples TRBV6-1 to TRBJ2-2, with 15 bases matching TRBD2. The CDR3 runs 15 residues. Per germline, CDR1 MNHNS and CDR2 SASEGT. Losses at the gene ends were 11 bases for V and 7 bases for J; bases not matched to a gene: 8. The CDR3 reads CADSGLAGGGGELFF. The CDR3 nucleotides read TGTGCCGATTCTGGACTAGCGGGGGGGGGCGGGGAGCTGTTTTTT.

The chain has TRBV5-6 and TRBJ2-2, with TRBD2 matching over 10 bases. V lost 5 bases, J lost 7 bases, and 8 bases stayed unmatched. Germline V gene lookup returns CDR1 SGHDT and CDR2 YYEEEE. The CDR3 extends over 15 amino acids. CDR3: CASRPSGSSGGELFF. CDR3 sequence (DNA): TGTGCCAGCAGGCCTAGCGGGAGTAGCGGCGGGGAGCTGTTTTTT. The full variable domain, its missing parts supplied by reference TRBV5-6 and TRBJ2-2, is DAGVTQSPTHLIKTRGQQVTLRCSPKSGHDTVSWYQQALGQGPQFIFQYYEEEERQRGNFPDRFSGHQFPNYSSELNVNALLLGDSALYLCASRPSGSSGGELFFGEGSRLTVL.

This sequence joins TRBV5-6 and TRBJ2-3; the D gene is possibly TRBD2 (5 bases). The V end was cut by 0 bases, the J end by 0 bases, with 17 bases between. The germline V gene encodes CDR1 SGHDT and CDR2 YYEEEE. CDR3 size: 18 residues. The CDR3 is CASSLAPHYSESTDTQYF. CDR3 DNA: TGTGCCAGCAGCTTGGCTCCACACTATAGCGAAAGCACAGATACGCAGTATTTT. Complete variable domain (other parts from reference TRBV5-6 and TRBJ2-3): DAGVTQSPTHLIKTRGQQVTLRCSPKSGHDTVSWYQQALGQGPQFIFQYYEEEERQRGNFPDRFSGHQFPNYSSELNVNALLLGDSALYLCASSLAPHYSESTDTQYFGPGTRLTVL.

This clone was seen just once. The genes are TRBV29-1 and TRBJ2-5, with TRBD2 matching over 16 bases. CDR1 SQVTM and CDR2 ANQGSEA come from the germline V gene. J was trimmed by 0 bases and V by 6 bases; bases with no gene match: 7. This CDR3 is 17 amino acids long. The chain's CDR3 is CSVGGLAGGGYQETQYF. The DNA of the CDR3 is TGCAGCGTGGGGGGACTAGCGGGAGGGGGGTACCAAGAGACCCAGTACTTC.

The chain combines TRBV10-3 with TRBJ2-5; TRBD2 might be the D (5 bases). Per germline, CDR1 ENHRY and CDR2 SYGVKD. CDR3 length: 12 amino acids. The germline V and J ends were trimmed by 3 bases and 8 bases, with 10 bases remaining between them. The CDR3, as DNA: TGTGCCATCAGTGATTGGACTTCTACCCAGTACTTC. The encoded protein is CAISDWTSTQYF.